The next 17 T cell receptor beta chains were all read from a single sample in a study of regulatory T cells in long-lasting Graves disease. Time point here: newly diagnosed GD, antithyroid drugs for less than 3 months. Isolated PBMC RNA provided the starting material for the TCR library. Building the TCR beta libraries relied on iRepertoire HTBI primers, and CDR3 regions underwent Arm-PCR. In TCRdb, the multiplex PCR reads were re-called with MiXCR into one record per CDR3 protein. The sample holds about 500,000 distinct CDR3 sequences; about a sixth are singletons and the top ten take approximately 12%. These data also featured in a second study, about T cells in Graves' hyperthyroidism and ophthalmopathy.

The specimen comprised peripheral blood mononuclear cells (PBMCs), sampled at new diagnosis, from a patient treated with antithyroid drugs. The receptor source for this set is a man aged 35 to 55 with Graves disease.

This clonotype was observed many times. This chain links TRBV5-1 with TRBJ2-3; 11 positions agree with TRBD2. Germline assignment: CDR1 SGHRS and CDR2 YFSETQ. V was clipped by 3 bases and J by 0 bases; unmatched bases: 6. The CDR3 is made up of 17 amino acids. CDR3 nucleotide sequence: TGCGCCAGCAGCTGGCCCGTAGCGGGAGGGAGCACAGATACGCAGTATTTT. The encoded protein is CASSWPVAGGSTDTQYF.

This sequence joins TRBV5-6 and TRBJ2-7; D is uncertain. This CDR3 contains 11 residues. The ends were cut back, 0 bases at V and 11 bases at J, with 9 bases in the middle. Germline CDR1 reads SGHDT; CDR2 reads YYEEEE. As DNA, the CDR3 is TGTGCCAGCAGCTTGGGACCCTACGAGTACTTC. Amino acid sequence: CASSLGPYEYF.

This clonotype was observed at least ten times. The chain links TRBV5-1 to TRBJ1-3; 8 positions match TRBD1. Trimming removed 0 bases from V and 8 bases from J; junction bases left unmatched: 19. The germline gives CDR1 SGHRS, CDR2 YFSETQ. The CDR3 is 19 residues long. The CDR3 coding sequence is TGCGCCAGCAGCTTGGGCCAGGGGGCGCGGACCTCACTCGGGCACACCATATATTTT. Its translation is CASSLGQGARTSLGHTIYF.

The rearrangement uses TRBV11-2 and TRBJ2-7; TRBD1 agrees at 8 bases. Germline-derived CDR1 and CDR2 are SGHAT and FQNNGV. Trimming took 0 bases from V and 7 from J; bases not matched to a gene: 14. This CDR3 has 17 residues. CDR3 bases: TGTGCCAGCAGCTTAGATTCGGGACAGGAGCCCTACGTAGAGCAGTACTTC. Amino acid sequence: CASSLDSGQEPYVEQYF. Full variable domain (outside the CDR3, taken from reference TRBV11-2 and TRBJ2-7): EAGVAQSPRYKIIEKRQSVAFWCNPISGHATLYWYQQILGQGPKLLIQFQNNGVVDDSQLPKDRFSAERLKGVDSTLKIQPAKLEDSAVYLCASSLDSGQEPYVEQYFGPGTRLTVT.

This clonotype was counted many times. The rearrangement links TRBV20-1 to TRBJ2-7, with 12 bases that match TRBD2. CDR3 length: 12 amino acids. V shed 5 bases, J shed 8 bases, and the junction held 4 bases outside the gene matches. Per germline, CDR1 DFQATT and CDR2 SNEGSKA (reference sequence). For the CDR3, the DNA is TGCAGTGCTCGACTAGCGGGAGAGAAGCAGTACTTC. This codes for CSARLAGEKQYF.

This clonotype was observed at least ten times. The chain joins TRBV2 to TRBJ2-3, with D possibly TRBD2 on 5 matching bases. V lost 11 bases and J 3 bases, leaving 15 bases between the germline ends. The germline V gene encodes CDR1 SNHLY and CDR2 FYNNEI. This CDR3 has 13 amino acids. CDR3 coding DNA: TGTGCCCTGGCGCGGGTTTCTACAGATACGCAGTATTTT. The encoded protein is CALARVSTDTQYF.

The chain recombines TRBV5-8 with TRBJ2-7, with a weak D call TRBD1 (6 bases). The germline gives CDR1 SGHTS, CDR2 YDEGEE. The CDR3 is 15 amino acids. V was cut by 4 bases and J by 0 bases, with 14 bases left in between. The CDR3 region is CASSGGQFPSYEQYF. The CDR3 DNA is TGTGCCAGCAGCGGCGGACAGTTTCCCTCCTACGAGCAGTACTTC.

This chain joins TRBV5-1 and TRBJ2-1; 11 nucleotides agree with TRBD2. V trimming: 8 bases; J trimming: 6 bases; junction bases outside the gene matches: 16. The CDR3 length is 17 residues. From germline, CDR1 is SGHRS and CDR2 YFSETQ. DNA of the CDR3: TGCGCCAGTAGATGGGGCCTAGCGGGAGGCATCAGCAATGAGCAGTTCTTC. Translated: CASRWGLAGGISNEQFF.

This clonotype has a count of ten or more. At one boundary the junction diverges from the germline segment, which might be a read error. The chain has TRBV2 and TRBJ2-7; TRBD1 matches at 8 bases. Germline-derived CDR1 and CDR2 are SNHLY and FYNNEI. The CDR3 spans 16 residues. CDR3 amino acids: CASSQSRGRVSYEQHF. CDR3 DNA sequence: TGTGCCAGCAGTCAGAGCAGGGGGCGCGTCTCCTACGAGCAGCACTTC.

This clonotype was picked up many times. This chain links TRBV5-1 with TRBJ1-1, with no clear D. CDR1 is SGHRS and CDR2 is YFSETQ in the germline V gene. The CDR3 extends over 13 amino acids. Trimming took 7 bases from V and 3 from J, leaving 13 bases between them. CDR3 in DNA: TGCGCCAGCGGCCTCCCTGGGGACACTGAAGCTTTCTTT. Protein product: CASGLPGDTEAFF.

This clonotype came up many times. The V call is TRBV12-5, the J call TRBJ2-7, with D unresolved. CDR3 length: 14 amino acids. V was pared by 1 base and J by 4 bases, with 11 bases between. From germline, CDR1 is LGHNT and CDR2 FRNRAP. This CDR3 is CASGLGPQVYEQYF. The CDR3 DNA sequence: TGTGCTAGTGGTTTGGGGCCCCAAGTATACGAGCAGTACTTC.

This clonotype appeared a few times. The rearrangement joins TRBV18 to TRBJ2-1; the D is unclear. The germline V gene encodes CDR1 KGHSH and CDR2 LQKENI. Trimming removed 2 bases at V and 0 bases at J, with 11 bases between. The CDR3 runs 16 residues. This chain's CDR3 is CASSPGVYDSYNEQFF. CDR3 nucleotide sequence: TGTGCCAGCTCACCAGGGGTCTACGACTCCTACAATGAGCAGTTCTTC.

Ten or more counts support this clonotype. The chain uses TRBV2 and TRBJ2-3; D is undetermined. Germline-derived CDR1 and CDR2 are SNHLY and FYNNEI. This CDR3 is built from 16 residues. Trimming stripped 5 bases from V and 3 bases from J, with 18 bases between. The CDR3 region is CASSFRTSPRTDTQYF. DNA for the CDR3: TGTGCCAGCAGTTTCAGGACGTCCCCCCGAACAGATACGCAGTATTTT.

This clonotype was seen ten or more times. This rearrangement joins TRBV7-9 to TRBJ2-7, with 8 bases identical to TRBD1. Germline CDR1 and CDR2: SEHNR and FQNEAQ (reference sequence). The CDR3 runs to 15 residues. V was pared by 1 base and J by 1 base, with 3 bases of the junction left unmatched. CDR3 coding DNA: TGTGCCAGCAGCTTAGGGGACAGGAGATCCTACGAGCAGTACTTC. Its translation: CASSLGDRRSYEQYF.

This chain uses TRBV11-2 with TRBJ2-1, with TRBD2 identical over 10 bases. Trimming took 4 bases from V and 4 from J; bases not matched to a gene: 7. The CDR3 runs to 16 residues. Germline CDR1 SGHAT, CDR2 FQNNGV. CDR3 in DNA: TGTGCCAGCAGCTCACGGACTAGCGGAAATTACAATGAGCAGTTCTTC. This translates into CASSSRTSGNYNEQFF.

At least ten counts were recorded for this clonotype. The rearrangement links TRBV20-1 to TRBJ1-1; tentatively, D is TRBD1 (5 bases). The ends were cut back, 0 bases at V and 5 bases at J, with 13 bases in the middle. The CDR3 spans 14 residues. Germline CDR1 is DFQATT and CDR2 is SNEGSKA (reference sequence). The chain's CDR3 is CSAREPGRGTEAFF. In nucleotides, the CDR3 is TGCAGTGCTAGAGAGCCAGGGCGAGGAACTGAAGCTTTCTTT.

This clonotype was observed a handful of times. The chain employs TRBV6-1 and TRBJ1-2; D gene ambiguous. The CDR3 has 14 amino acids. V lost 8 bases to trimming and J lost 0 bases, with 13 bases between them. In germline, CDR1 is MNHNS, CDR2 SASEGT. For the CDR3, the DNA is TGTGCCAGCCAACGAGGGTTTTCTAACTATGGCTACACCTTC. Amino acid sequence: CASQRGFSNYGYTF.